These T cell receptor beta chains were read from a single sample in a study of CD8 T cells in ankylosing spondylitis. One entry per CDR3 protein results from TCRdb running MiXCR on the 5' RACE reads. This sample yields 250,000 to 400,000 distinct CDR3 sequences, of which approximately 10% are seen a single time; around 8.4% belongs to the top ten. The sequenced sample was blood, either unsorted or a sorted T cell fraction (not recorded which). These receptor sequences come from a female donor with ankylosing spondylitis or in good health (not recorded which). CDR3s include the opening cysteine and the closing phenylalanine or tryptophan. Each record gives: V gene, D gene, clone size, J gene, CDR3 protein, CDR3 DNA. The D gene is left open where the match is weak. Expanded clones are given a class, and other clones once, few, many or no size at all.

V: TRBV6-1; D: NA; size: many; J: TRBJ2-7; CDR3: CASSEGMFSYEQYF; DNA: TGTGCCAGCAGTGAAGGGATGTTCTCCTACGAGCAGTACTTC
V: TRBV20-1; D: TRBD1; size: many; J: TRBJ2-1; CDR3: CSASRRGTGRAGEQFF; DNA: TGCAGTGCTTCTCGTCGAGGGACAGGCAGGGCTGGTGAGCAGTTCTTC
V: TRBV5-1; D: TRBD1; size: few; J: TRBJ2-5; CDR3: CASSERTGGASETQYF; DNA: TGCGCCAGCAGCGAACGGACAGGGGGCGCTTCAGAGACCCAGTACTTC
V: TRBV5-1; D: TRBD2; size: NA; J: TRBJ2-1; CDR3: CASSLGLAVNLYNEQFF; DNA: TGCGCCAGCAGCTTGGGTCTAGCGGTAAACCTCTACAATGAGCAGTTCTTC
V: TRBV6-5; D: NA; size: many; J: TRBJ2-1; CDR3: CASSYLTSNEQFF; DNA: TGTGCCAGCAGTTACTTGACGAGCAATGAGCAGTTCTTC
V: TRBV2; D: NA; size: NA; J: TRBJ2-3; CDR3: CASSEKLVTDTQYF; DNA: TGTGCCAGCAGTGAAAAACTAGTGACAGATACGCAGTATTTT
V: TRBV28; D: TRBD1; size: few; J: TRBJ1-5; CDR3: CASREGTGGGGGNQPQHF; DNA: TGTGCCAGCAGAGAGGGGACAGGAGGGGGGGGCGGCAATCAGCCCCAGCATTTT
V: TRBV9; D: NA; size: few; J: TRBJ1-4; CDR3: CASSVSGGGNEKLFF; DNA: TGTGCCAGCAGCGTAAGCGGCGGGGGGAATGAAAAACTGTTTTTT
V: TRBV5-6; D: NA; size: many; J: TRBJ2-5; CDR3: CATGRYQETQYF; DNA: TGTGCCACCGGCCGGTACCAAGAGACCCAGTACTTC
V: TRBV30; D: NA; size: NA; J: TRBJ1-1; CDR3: CAGAGLNTEAFF; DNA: TGTGCCGGCGCGGGGCTGAACACTGAAGCTTTCTTT
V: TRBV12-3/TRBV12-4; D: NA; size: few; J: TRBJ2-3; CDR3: CASRGPRTGTDTQYF; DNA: TGTGCCAGCAGAGGCCCAAGGACAGGCACAGATACGCAGTATTTT
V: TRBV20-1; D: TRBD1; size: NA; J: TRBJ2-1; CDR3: CSAAGDRHNEQFF; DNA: TGCAGTGCTGCCGGGGACAGACACAATGAGCAGTTCTTC
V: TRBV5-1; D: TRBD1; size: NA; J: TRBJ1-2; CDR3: CASSLDRGRGYTF; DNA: TGCGCCAGCAGCCTAGACAGGGGCCGGGGCTACACCTTC
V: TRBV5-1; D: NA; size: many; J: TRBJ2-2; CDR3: CASSLAADTGELFF; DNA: TGCGCCAGCAGCTTGGCCGCGGACACCGGGGAGCTGTTTTTT
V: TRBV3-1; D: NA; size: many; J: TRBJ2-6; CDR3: CASSHEPNVLTF; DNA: TGTGCCAGCAGCCATGAACCCAACGTCCTGACTTTC
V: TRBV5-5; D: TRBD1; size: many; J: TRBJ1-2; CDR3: CASSDSRTGIYGYTF; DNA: TGTGCCAGCAGCGATTCCAGGACAGGAATCTATGGCTACACCTTC
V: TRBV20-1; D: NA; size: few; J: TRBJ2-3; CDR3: CSALTGLDTQYF; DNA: TGCAGTGCTCTTACAGGGCTAGATACGCAGTATTTT
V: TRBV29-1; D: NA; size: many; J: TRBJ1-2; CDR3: CSVEPGQGFWGYTF; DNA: TGCAGCGTTGAACCTGGACAAGGGTTTTGGGGCTACACCTTC
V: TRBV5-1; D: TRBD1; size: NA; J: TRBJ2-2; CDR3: CASSARTGTGELFF; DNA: TGCGCCAGCAGCGCCCGGACAGGGACCGGGGAGCTGTTTTTT
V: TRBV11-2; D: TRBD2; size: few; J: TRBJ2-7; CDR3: CASSPTTSGGDYEQYF; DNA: TGTGCCAGCAGCCCTACGACTAGCGGGGGCGACTACGAGCAGTACTTC
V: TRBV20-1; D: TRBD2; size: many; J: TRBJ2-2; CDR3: CSAGRLAGVGELFF; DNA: TGCAGTGCTGGACGACTAGCCGGGGTCGGGGAGCTGTTTTTT
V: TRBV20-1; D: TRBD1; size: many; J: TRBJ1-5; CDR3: CSAPTGVNQPQHF; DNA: TGCAGTGCTCCCACAGGGGTAAATCAGCCCCAGCATTTT
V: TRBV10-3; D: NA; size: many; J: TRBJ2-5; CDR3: CAISEPGETQYF; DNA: TGTGCCATCAGTGAACCAGGGGAGACCCAGTACTTC
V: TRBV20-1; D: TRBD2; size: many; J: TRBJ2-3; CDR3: CSAGDGGATDTQYF; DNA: TGCAGTGCGGGTGACGGGGGGGCCACAGATACGCAGTATTTT
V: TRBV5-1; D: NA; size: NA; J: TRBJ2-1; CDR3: CASSLRTSWEQFF; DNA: TGCGCCAGCAGCTTGCGAACCTCATGGGAGCAGTTCTTC
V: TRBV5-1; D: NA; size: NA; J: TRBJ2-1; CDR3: CASSQGASGPRSNEQFF; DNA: TGCGCCAGCAGCCAGGGGGCTAGCGGGCCGCGCTCAAATGAGCAGTTCTTC
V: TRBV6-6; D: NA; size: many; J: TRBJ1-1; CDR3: CASRQERQNEATF; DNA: TGTGCCAGCAGACAGGAACGTCAAAACGAGGCCACCTTT